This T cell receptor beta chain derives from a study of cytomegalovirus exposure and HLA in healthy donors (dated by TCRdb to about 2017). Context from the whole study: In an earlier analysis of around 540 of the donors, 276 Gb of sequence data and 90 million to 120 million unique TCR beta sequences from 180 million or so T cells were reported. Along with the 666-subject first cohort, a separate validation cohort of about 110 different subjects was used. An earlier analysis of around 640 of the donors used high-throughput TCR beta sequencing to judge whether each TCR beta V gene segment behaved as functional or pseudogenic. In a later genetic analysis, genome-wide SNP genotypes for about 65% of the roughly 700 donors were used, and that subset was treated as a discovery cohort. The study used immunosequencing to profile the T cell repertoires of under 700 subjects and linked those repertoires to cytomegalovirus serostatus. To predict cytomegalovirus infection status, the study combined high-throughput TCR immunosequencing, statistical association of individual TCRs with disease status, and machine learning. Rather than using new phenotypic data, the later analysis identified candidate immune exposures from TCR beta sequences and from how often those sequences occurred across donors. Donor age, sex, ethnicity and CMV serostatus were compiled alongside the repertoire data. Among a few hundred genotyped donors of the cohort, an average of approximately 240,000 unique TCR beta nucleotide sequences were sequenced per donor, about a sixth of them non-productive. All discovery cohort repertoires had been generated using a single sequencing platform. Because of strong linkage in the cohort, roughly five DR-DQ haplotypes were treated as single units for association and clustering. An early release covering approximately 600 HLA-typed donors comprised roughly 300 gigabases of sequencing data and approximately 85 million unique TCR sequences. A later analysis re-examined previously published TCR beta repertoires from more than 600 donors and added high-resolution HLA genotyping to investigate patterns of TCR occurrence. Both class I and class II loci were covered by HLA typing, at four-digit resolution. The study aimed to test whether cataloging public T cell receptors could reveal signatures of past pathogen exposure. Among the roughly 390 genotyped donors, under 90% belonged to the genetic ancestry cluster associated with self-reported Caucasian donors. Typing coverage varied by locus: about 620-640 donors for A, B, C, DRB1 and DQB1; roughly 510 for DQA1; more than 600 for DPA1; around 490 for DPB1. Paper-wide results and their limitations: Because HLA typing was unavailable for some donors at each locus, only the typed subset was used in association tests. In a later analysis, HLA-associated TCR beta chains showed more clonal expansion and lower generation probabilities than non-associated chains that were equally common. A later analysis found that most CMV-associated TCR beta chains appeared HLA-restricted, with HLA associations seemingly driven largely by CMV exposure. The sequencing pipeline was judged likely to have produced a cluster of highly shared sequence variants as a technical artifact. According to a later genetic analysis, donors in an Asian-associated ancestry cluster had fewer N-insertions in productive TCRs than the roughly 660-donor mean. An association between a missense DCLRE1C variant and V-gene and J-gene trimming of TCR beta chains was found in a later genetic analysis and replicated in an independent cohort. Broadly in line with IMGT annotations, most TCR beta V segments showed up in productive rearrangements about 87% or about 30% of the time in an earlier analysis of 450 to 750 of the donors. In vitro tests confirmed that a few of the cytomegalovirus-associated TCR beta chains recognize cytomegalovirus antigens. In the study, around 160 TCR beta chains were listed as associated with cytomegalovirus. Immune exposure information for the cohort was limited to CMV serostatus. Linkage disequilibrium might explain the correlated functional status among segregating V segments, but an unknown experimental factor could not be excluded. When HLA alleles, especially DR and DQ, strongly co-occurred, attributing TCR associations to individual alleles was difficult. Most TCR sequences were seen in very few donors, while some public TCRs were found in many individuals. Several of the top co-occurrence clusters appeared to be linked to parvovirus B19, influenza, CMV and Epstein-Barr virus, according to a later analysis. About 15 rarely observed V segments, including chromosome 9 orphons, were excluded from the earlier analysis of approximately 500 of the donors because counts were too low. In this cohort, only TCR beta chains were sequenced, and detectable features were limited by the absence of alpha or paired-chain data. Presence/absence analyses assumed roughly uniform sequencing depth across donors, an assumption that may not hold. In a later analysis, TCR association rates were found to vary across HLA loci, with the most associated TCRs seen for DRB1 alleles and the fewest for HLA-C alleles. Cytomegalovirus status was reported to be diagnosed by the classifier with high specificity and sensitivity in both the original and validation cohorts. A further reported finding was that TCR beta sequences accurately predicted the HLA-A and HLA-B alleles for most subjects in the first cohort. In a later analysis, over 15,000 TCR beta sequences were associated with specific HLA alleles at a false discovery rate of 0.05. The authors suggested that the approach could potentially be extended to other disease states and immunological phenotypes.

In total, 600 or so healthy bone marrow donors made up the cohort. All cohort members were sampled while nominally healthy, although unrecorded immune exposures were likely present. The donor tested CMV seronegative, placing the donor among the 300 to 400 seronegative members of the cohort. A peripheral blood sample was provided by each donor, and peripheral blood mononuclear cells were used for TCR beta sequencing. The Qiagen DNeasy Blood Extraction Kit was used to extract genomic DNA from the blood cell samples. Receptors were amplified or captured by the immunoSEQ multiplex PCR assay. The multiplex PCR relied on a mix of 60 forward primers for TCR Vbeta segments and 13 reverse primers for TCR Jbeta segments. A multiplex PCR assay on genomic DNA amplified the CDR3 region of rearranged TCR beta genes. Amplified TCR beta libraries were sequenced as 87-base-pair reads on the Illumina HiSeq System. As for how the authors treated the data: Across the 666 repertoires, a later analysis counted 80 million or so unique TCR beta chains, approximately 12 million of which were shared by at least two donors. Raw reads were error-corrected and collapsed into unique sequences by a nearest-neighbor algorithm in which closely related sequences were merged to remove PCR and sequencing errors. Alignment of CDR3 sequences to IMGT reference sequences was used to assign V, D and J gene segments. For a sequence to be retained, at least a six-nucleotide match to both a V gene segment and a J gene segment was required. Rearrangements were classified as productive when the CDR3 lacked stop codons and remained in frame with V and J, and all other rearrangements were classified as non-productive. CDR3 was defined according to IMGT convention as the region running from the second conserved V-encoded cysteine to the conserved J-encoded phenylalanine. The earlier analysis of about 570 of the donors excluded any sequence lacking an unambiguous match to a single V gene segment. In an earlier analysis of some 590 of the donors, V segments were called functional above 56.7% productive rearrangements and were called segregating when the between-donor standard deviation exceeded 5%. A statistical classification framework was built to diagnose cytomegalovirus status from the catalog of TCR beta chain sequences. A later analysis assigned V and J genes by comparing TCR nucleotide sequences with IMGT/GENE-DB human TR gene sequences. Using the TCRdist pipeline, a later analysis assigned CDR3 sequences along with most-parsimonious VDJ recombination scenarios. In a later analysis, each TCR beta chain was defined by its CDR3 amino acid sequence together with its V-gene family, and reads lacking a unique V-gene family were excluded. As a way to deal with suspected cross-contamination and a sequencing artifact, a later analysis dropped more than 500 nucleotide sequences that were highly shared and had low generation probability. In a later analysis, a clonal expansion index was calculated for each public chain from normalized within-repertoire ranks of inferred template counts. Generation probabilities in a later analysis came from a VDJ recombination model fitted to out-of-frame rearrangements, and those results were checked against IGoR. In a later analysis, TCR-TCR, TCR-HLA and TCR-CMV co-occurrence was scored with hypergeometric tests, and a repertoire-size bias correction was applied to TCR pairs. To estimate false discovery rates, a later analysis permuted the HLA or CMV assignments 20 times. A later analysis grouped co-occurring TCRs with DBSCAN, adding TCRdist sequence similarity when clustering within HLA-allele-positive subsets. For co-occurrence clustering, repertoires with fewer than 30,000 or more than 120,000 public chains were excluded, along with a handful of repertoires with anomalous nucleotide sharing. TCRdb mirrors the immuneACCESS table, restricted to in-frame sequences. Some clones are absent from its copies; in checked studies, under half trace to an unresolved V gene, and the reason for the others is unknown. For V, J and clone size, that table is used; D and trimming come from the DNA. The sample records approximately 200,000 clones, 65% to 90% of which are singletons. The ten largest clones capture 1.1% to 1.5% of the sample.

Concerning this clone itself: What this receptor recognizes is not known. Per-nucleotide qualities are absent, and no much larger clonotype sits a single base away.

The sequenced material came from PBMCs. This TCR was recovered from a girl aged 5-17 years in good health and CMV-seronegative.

The sequenced DNA: TGCGCCAGCTCACGACAGGGAGGCTACGAGCAGTACTTC. This codes for CASSRQGGYEQYF. The rearrangement combines TRBV10-2 with TRBJ2-7; a weak D assignment points to TRBD1 (7 bases agree). Relative to germline, V is 8 bases shorter and J is 3 bases shorter, with 14 bases between their ends. Spanning cysteine to phenylalanine, the CDR3 consists of 13 amino acids. Solely the CDR3 DNA is kept, with 39 bases framed from the first base. The germline V gene yields WSHSY for CDR1 and SAAADI for CDR2.